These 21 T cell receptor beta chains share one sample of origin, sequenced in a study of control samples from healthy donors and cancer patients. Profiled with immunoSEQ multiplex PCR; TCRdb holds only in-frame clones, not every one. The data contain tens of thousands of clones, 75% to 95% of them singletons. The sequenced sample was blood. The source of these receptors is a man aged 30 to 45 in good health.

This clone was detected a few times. The CDR3 reads CASSQRERLGANETYNEQFF. The CDR3 DNA reads as TGTGCCAGTAGTCAGAGGGAGAGGCTGGGGGCGAACGAGACCTACAATGAGCAGTTCTTC. The chain employs TRBV19 and TRBJ2-1, with D perhaps matching TRBD1 (6 bases). Germline V gives CDR1 LNHDA, CDR2 SQIVND (reference sequence). The V end lost 5 bases, the J end lost 2 bases, and 28 bases lay between the germline ends. CDR3 length: 20 residues.

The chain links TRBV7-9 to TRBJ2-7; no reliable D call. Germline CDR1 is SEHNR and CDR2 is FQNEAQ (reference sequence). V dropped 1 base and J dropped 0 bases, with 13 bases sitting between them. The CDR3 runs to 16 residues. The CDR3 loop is CASSLVGTYYSYEQYF. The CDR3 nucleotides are TGTGCCAGCAGCTTAGTTGGAACGTACTACTCCTACGAGCAGTACTTC.

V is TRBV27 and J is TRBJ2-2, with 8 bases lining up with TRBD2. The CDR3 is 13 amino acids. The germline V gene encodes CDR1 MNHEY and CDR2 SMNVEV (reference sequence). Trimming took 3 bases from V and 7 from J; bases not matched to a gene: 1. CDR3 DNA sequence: TGTGCCAGCAGTTTTACTAGCGGCGGGGAGCTGTTTTTT. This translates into CASSFTSGGELFF.

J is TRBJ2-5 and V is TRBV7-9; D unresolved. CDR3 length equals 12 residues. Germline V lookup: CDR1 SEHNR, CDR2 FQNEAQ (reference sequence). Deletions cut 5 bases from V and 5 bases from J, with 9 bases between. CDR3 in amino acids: CASSPGRETQYF. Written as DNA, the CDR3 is TGTGCCAGCAGCCCCGGGCGGGAGACCCAGTACTTC. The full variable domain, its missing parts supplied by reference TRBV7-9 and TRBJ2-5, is DTGVSQNPRHKITKRGQNVTFRCDPISEHNRLYWYRQTLGQGPEFLTYFQNEAQLEKSRLLSDRFSAERPKGSFSTLEIQRTEQGDSAMYLCASSPGRETQYFGPGTRLLVL.

The CDR3 region is CASSLRAAVYNEQFF. CDR3 DNA sequence: TGTGCCAGCAGCTTACGGGCAGCCGTCTACAATGAGCAGTTCTTC. J is TRBJ2-1 and V is TRBV7-3; D is uncertain. The CDR3 consists of 15 residues. With 2 bases removed from V and 3 bases from J, the gap between germline ends came to 11 bases. Germline CDR1 is SGHTA and CDR2 is FQGTGA. Filled out from reference TRBV7-3 and TRBJ2-1, the complete variable domain reads GAGVSQTPSNKVTEKGKYVELRCDPISGHTALYWYRQSLGQGPEFLIYFQGTGAADDSGLPNDRFFAVRPEGSVSTLKIQRTERGDSAVYLCASSLRAAVYNEQFFGPGTRLTVL.

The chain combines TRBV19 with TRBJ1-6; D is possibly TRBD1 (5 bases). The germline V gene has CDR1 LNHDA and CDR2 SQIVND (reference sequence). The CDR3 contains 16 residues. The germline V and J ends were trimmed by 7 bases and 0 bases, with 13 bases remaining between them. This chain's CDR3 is CASTDSPSSYNSPLHF. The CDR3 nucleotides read TGTGCCAGTACCGACAGCCCGAGCTCCTATAATTCACCCCTCCACTTT.

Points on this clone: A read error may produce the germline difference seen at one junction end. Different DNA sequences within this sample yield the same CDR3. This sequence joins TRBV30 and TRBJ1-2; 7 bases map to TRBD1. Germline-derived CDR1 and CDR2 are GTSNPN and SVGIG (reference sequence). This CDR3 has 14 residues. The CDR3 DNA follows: TGTGCCTGGAGTACAGGGGTCCGAAACTATGGTTACACCTTC. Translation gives CAWSTGVRNYGYTF.

CDR3 amino acids: CASRSPGTGSSGELFF. For the CDR3, the DNA is TGTGCCAGCAGGTCCCCCGGGACAGGGTCCTCCGGGGAGCTGTTTTTT. The chain employs TRBV7-2 and TRBJ2-2, with TRBD1 matching over 9 bases. J lost 6 bases, V lost 6 bases, and 11 bases had no gene match. This CDR3 has 16 amino acids. Germline V gene data show CDR1 as SGHTA and CDR2 as FQGNSA.

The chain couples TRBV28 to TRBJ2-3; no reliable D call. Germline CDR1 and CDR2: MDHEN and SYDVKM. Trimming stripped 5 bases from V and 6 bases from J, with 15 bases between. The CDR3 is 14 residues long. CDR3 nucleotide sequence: TGTGCCAGCAGTGTACGGGTCTCACCCGATACGCAGTATTTT. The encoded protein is CASSVRVSPDTQYF.

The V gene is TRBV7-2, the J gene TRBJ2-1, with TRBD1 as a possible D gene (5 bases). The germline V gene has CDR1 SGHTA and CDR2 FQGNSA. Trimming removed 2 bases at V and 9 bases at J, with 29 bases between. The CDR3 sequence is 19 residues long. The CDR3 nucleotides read TGTGCCAGCAGCTTATTGGTCAGTGGTGGGGCAGGGTCCAAAGGTGAGCAGTTCTTC. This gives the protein CASSLLVSGGAGSKGEQFF.

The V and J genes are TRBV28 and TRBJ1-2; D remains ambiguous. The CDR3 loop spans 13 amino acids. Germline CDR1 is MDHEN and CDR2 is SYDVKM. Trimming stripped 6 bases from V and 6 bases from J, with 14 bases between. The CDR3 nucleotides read TGTGCCAGCAGATCCACGGGCTCAAATGGCTACACCTTC. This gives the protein CASRSTGSNGYTF.

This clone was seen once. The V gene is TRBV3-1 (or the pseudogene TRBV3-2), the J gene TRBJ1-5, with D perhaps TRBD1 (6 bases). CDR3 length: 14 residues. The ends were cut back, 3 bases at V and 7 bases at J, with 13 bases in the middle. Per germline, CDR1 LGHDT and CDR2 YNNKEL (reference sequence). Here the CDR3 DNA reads TGTGCCAGCAGCCAGGGGGCGCTGGGACAGCCCCAGCATTTT. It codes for CASSQGALGQPQHF.

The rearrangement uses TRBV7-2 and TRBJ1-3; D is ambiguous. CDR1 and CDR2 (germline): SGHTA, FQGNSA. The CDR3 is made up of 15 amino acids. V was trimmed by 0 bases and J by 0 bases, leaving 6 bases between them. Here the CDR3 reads CASSLAGVSGNTIYF. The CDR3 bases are TGTGCCAGCAGCTTAGCTGGGGTCTCTGGAAACACCATATATTTT. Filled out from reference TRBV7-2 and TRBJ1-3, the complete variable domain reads GAGVSQSPSNKVTEKGKDVELRCDPISGHTALYWYRQSLGQGLEFLIYFQGNSAPDKSGLPSDRFSAERTGGSVSTLTIQRTQQEDSAVYLCASSLAGVSGNTIYFGEGSWLTVV.

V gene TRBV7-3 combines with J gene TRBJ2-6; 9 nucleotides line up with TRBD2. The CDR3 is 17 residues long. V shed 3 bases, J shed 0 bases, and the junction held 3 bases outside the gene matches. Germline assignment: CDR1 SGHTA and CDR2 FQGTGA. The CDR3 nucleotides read TGTGCCAGCAGCTTCAGAGCGGGGGGCTCTGGGGCCAACGTCCTGACTTTC. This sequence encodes CASSFRAGGSGANVLTF.

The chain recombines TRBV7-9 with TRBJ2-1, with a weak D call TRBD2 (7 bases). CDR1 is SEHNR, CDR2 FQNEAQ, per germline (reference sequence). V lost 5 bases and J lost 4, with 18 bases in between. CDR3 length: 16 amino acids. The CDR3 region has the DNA TGTGCCAGCAGCCAACAACAGGGAGGGTTTTACAATGAGCAGTTCTTC. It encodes CASSQQQGGFYNEQFF.

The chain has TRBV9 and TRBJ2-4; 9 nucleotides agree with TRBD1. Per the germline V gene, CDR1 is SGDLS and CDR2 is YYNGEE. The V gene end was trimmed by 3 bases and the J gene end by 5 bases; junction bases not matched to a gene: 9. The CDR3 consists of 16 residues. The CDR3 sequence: CASSGPGTGTENIQYF. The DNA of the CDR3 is TGTGCCAGCAGCGGCCCCGGGACAGGGACCGAAAACATTCAGTACTTC.

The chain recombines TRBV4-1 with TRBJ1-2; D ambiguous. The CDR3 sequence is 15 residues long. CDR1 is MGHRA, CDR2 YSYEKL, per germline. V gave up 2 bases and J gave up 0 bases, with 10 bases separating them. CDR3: CASSQPGLSNYGYTF. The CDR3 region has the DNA TGCGCCAGCAGCCAACCAGGACTTTCTAACTATGGCTACACCTTC.

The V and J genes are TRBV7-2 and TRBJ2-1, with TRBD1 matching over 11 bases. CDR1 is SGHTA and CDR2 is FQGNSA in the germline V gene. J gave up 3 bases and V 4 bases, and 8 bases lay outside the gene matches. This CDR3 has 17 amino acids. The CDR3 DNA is TGTGCCAGCAGCTCAATGGGCGGGACAGGGGGCTACAATGAGCAGTTCTTC. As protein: CASSSMGGTGGYNEQFF. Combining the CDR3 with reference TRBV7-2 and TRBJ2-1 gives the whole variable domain GAGVSQSPSNKVTEKGKDVELRCDPISGHTALYWYRQSLGQGLEFLIYFQGNSAPDKSGLPSDRFSAERTGGSVSTLTIQRTQQEDSAVYLCASSSMGGTGGYNEQFFGPGTRLTVL.

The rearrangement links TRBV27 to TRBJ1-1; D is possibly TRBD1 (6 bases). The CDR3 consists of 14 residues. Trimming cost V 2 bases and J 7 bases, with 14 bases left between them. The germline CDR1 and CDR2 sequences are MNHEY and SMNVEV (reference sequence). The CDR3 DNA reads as TGTGCCAGCAGTTTACTGGGGGCGCATGGTGAAGCTTTCTTT. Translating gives CASSLLGAHGEAFF.

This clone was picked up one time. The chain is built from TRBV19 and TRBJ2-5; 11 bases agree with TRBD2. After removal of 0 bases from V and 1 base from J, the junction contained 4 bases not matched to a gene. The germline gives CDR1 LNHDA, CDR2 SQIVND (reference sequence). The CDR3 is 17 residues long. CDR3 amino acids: CASSIDQLAGGQETQYF. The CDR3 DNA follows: TGTGCCAGTAGTATAGATCAGCTAGCGGGGGGCCAAGAGACCCAGTACTTC. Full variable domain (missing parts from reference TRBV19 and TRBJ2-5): DGGITQSPKYLFRKEGQNVTLSCEQNLNHDAMYWYRQDPGQGLRLIYYSQIVNDFQKGDIAEGYSVSREKKESFPLTVTSAQKNPTAFYLCASSIDQLAGGQETQYFGPGTRLLVL.

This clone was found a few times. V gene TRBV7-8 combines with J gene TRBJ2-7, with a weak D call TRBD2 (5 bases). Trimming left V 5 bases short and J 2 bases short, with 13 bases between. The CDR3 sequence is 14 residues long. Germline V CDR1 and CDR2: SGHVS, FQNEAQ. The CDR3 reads CASSPRGLTYEQYF. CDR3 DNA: TGTGCCAGCAGCCCTCGCGGACTTACCTACGAGCAGTACTTC.